This TCR beta chain originates from a study of T cells in Graves' hyperthyroidism and ophthalmopathy. This clonotype was found many times. RNA transcripts were the template for amplifying TCR beta CDR3 regions. Using the HTBI primer set, a first-round RT-PCR was run on the TCR CDR3. TCRdb called the multiplex PCR reads again in MiXCR, with one record for every CDR3 protein. The sample holds hundreds of thousands of distinct CDR3 sequences, approximately 14% seen once. Per germline, CDR1 MDHEN and CDR2 SYDVKM. V dropped 5 bases and J dropped 1; count of bases not matched to a gene: 5. This CDR3 region has 17 residues.

The chain combines TRBV28 with TRBJ2-4; 13 bases are shared with TRBD2. This TCR derives from a woman aged 35 to 49 with Graves' hyperthyroidism. Source material: blood. CDR3 in DNA: TGTGCCAGCAGTCTCACGACTAGCGGGAGGGCCAAAAACATTCAGTACTTC. Translated: CASSLTTSGRAKNIQYF.